This record looks at one TCR beta chain sequence and its context. Its specificity is unknown. The data derive from a study of T cells in narcolepsy. General study points: Healthy controls reportedly lacked the autoreactive clonotypes serially found in patients' blood.

This table comes from immunoSEQ multiplex PCR, and its TCRdb copy is limited to in-frame clones, with some not included. Counted here are around 18,000 clones, about nine tenths occurring once; the ten biggest clones make up approximately 0.7%. The germline gives CDR1 SNHLY, CDR2 FYNNEI. The CDR3 totals 14 residues. Trimming shortened V by 7 bases and J by 1 base, and 12 bases separated the two germline ends. The sample consisted of memory (CD45RA-) CD4+ T cells from blood. This sequence joins TRBV2 and TRBJ2-3, with D perhaps being TRBD1 or TRBD2 (5 bases each). The TCR comes from a human donor in good health. The CDR3 DNA sequence: TGTGCCAGCAAGGCCCGGGACGGCACAGATACGCAGTATTTT. It translates to CASKARDGTDTQYF.